The 31 T cell receptor beta chains below all came from one sample that was sequenced in a study of regulatory T cells in long-lasting Graves disease. Time point specified: newly diagnosed GD, antithyroid drugs for less than 3 months. Isolated PBMC RNA provided the starting material for the TCR library. HTBI primers from iRepertoire and Arm-PCR of CDR3 regions yielded the TCR beta libraries. TCRdb re-called the multiplex PCR reads through MiXCR, storing one row per CDR3 protein. The sample holds 500,000 to 700,000 distinct CDR3 sequences, roughly 15% seen once. This sample was also put to use in a study of T cells in Graves' hyperthyroidism and ophthalmopathy.

The sequencing here drew on peripheral blood mononuclear cells (PBMCs), taken at new diagnosis, from a patient treated with antithyroid drugs. The receptors originated from a woman between 25 and 40 years old with Graves disease.

This clonotype was seen repeatedly, ten times or more. This chain joins TRBV2 and TRBJ2-7, with D unresolved. Per the germline V gene, CDR1 is SNHLY and CDR2 is FYNNEI. Between the trimmed V and J ends, which lost 10 bases and 3 bases, there was a span of 13 bases. The CDR3 extends over 12 amino acids. CDR3 sequence reads: CATNREDYEQYF. Written as DNA, the CDR3 is TGTGCCACCAATCGCGAGGACTACGAGCAGTACTTC.

At least ten counts were recorded for this clonotype. The chain combines TRBV12-3 or TRBV12-4 with TRBJ1-6, with D possibly TRBD1 on 6 matching bases. The CDR3 loop spans 13 amino acids. Trimming stripped 5 bases from V and 7 bases from J, with 9 bases between. Written as DNA, the CDR3 is TGTGCCAGCAGTCCCACAGGGAATTCACCCCTCCACTTT. It specifies CASSPTGNSPLHF.

This chain joins TRBV19 and TRBJ2-7; no reliable D call. V lost 3 bases to trimming and J lost 7 bases, with 10 bases between them. Germline V gene data show CDR1 as LNHDA and CDR2 as SQIVND (reference sequence). This CDR3 is built from 12 residues. CDR3 sequence (DNA): TGTGCCAGTAGTATGGGATACTGGGAGCAGTACTTC. Amino acids: CASSMGYWEQYF.

This clonotype was detected many times. The chain is built from TRBV2 and TRBJ2-7, with 10 bases lining up with TRBD1. The germline V gene has CDR1 SNHLY and CDR2 FYNNEI. The J segment lost 0 bases and the V segment lost 6 bases, leaving 5 bases of the junction unmatched. The CDR3 covers 15 residues. The CDR3 bases are TGTGCCAGCAGCGAGGACAGGGGGAGCTCCTACGAGCAGTACTTC. Amino acid sequence: CASSEDRGSSYEQYF.

This clonotype was observed at least ten times. This sequence joins TRBV28 and TRBJ2-1; D may be TRBD1 or TRBD2 (5 bases each). There are 16 residues in the CDR3. The V and J ends lost 8 bases and 8 bases respectively, with 25 bases between them. CDR1 MDHEN and CDR2 SYDVKM come from the germline V gene. Here the CDR3 reads CASYPTWGPVAYEQFF. In DNA form, the CDR3 reads TGTGCCAGCTATCCTACCTGGGGACCGGTTGCATATGAGCAGTTCTTC. The variable domain in full, completed from reference TRBV28 and TRBJ2-1, reads DVKVTQSSRYLVKRTGEKVFLECVQDMDHENMFWYRQDPGLGLRLIYFSYDVKMKEKGDIPEGYSVSREKKERFSLILESASTNQTSMYLCASYPTWGPVAYEQFFGPGTRLTVL.

This clonotype was seen only a few times. At one of its ends the junction is not consistent with the germline gene, which may arise from a read error. The chain uses TRBV12-3 or TRBV12-4 and TRBJ2-1, with D perhaps matching TRBD1 (6 bases). The CDR3 loop spans 14 amino acids. Here the CDR3 DNA reads TGTGCCAGCAAACGAGCTACAGGGTCCGATGAGCGGTTCTTC. Translation gives CASKRATGSDERFF.

This clonotype was seen only a few times. The chain links TRBV27 to TRBJ1-1; 7 bases are shared with TRBD1. This CDR3 is 15 amino acids long. From germline, CDR1 is MNHEY and CDR2 SMNVEV (reference sequence). V lost 6 bases, J lost 4 bases, and 11 bases stayed unmatched. The CDR3 is CASRKTGVKSTEAFF. The CDR3 DNA is TGTGCCAGCAGGAAAACAGGGGTAAAGAGCACTGAAGCTTTCTTT.

This clonotype was counted between two and nine times. The chain uses TRBV10-2 and TRBJ2-5; 8 bases are shared with TRBD2. J gave up 4 bases and V 2 bases, and 6 bases lay outside the gene matches. Germline CDR1 and CDR2: WSHSY and SAAADI. CDR3 length: 15 amino acids. In DNA form, the CDR3 reads TGCGCCAGCAGTGAGATCGGGAGGGCCTTAGAGACCCAGTACTTC. Encoded protein: CASSEIGRALETQYF.

This clonotype was recorded at least ten times. The chain employs TRBV5-1 and TRBJ2-7; TRBD2 is a possible D gene (6 bases). The germline V gene has CDR1 SGHRS and CDR2 YFSETQ. Trimming took 2 bases from V and 3 from J, leaving 12 bases between them. CDR3 size: 14 residues. CDR3 in DNA: TGCGCCAGCAGCTTACTCGGGCGGGACTACGAGCAGTACTTC. Translation: CASSLLGRDYEQYF.

This clonotype was picked up many times. The chain carries TRBV30 and TRBJ1-4; maybe TRBD1 (6 bases). The CDR3 is 13 residues long. Germline CDR1 is GTSNPN and CDR2 is SVGIG (reference sequence). V shed 4 bases and J shed 5 bases, with 11 bases lying between them. The CDR3 here is CAWTGQPNEKLFF. DNA of the CDR3: TGTGCCTGGACTGGACAGCCCAATGAAAAACTGTTTTTT. Full variable domain (missing parts from reference TRBV30 and TRBJ1-4): SQTIHQWPATLVQPVGSPLSLECTVEGTSNPNLYWYRQAAGRGLQLLFYSVGIGQISSEVPQNLSASRPQDRQFILSSKKLLLSDSGFYLCAWTGQPNEKLFFGSGTQLSVL.

This clonotype was recorded many times. The V call is TRBV6-2 or TRBV6-3, the J call TRBJ2-5; D assignment may be TRBD1 or TRBD2 (6 bases each). The CDR3 length is 14 residues. Trimming removed 5 bases from V and 4 bases from J, with 14 bases in between. Germline loops: CDR1 MNHEY, CDR2 SVGEGT. This CDR3 is CASSEAGGRETQYF. CDR3 sequence (DNA): TGTGCCAGCAGTGAAGCCGGGGGCAGAGAGACCCAGTACTTC.

The genes are TRBV19 and TRBJ2-5, with D possibly being TRBD1 (6 bases). The CDR3 is 14 amino acids. Germline lookup yields CDR1 LNHDA and CDR2 SQIVND (reference sequence). With 10 bases removed from V and 4 bases from J, the gap between germline ends came to 19 bases. CDR3 nucleotide sequence: TGTGCCACGAGGGAACAGGGTTTTGGAGAGACCCAGTACTTC. This gives the protein CATREQGFGETQYF.

This clonotype was counted many times. The chain links TRBV20-1 to TRBJ2-1; D unclear. CDR1 DFQATT and CDR2 SNEGSKA come from the germline V gene (reference sequence). V was shortened by 3 bases and J by 5 bases, with 20 bases between the two germline ends. The CDR3 sequence is 16 residues long. CDR3 bases: TGCAGTGCTAGGTCCTCCCGCTTACGGAGAGACAATGAGCAGTTCTTC. It translates to CSARSSRLRRDNEQFF.

This clonotype was seen many times. CDR3 DNA sequence: TGTGCCAGCAGCCCCGCGGGTATAGTGAGCTCCTACGAGCAGTACTTC. Residues: CASSPAGIVSSYEQYF. This chain links TRBV7-3 with TRBJ2-7; perhaps TRBD2 as D (5 bases). The germline CDR1 and CDR2 sequences are SGHTA and FQGTGA. Trimming took 5 bases from V and 0 from J, leaving 17 bases between them. This CDR3 region has 16 residues.

The chain joins TRBV5-1 to TRBJ1-6; D remains unclear. The CDR3 length is 15 residues. Germline-derived CDR1 and CDR2 are SGHRS and YFSETQ. Between the trimmed V and J ends, which lost 0 bases and 7 bases, there was a span of 11 bases. CDR3 region: CASSLDGFSNSPLHF. CDR3 DNA: TGCGCCAGCAGCTTGGATGGTTTCTCCAATTCACCCCTCCACTTT.

This clonotype was picked up a small number of times. The J gene is TRBJ2-5, the V gene TRBV15; TRBD2 matches at 9 bases. After removal of 1 base from V and 2 bases from J, the junction contained 2 bases not matched to a gene. The CDR3 is 15 amino acids. CDR1 is LNHNV and CDR2 is YYDKDF in the germline V gene (reference sequence). The CDR3 reads CATSRVGLAQETQYF. The CDR3 DNA follows: TGTGCCACCAGCAGAGTAGGACTAGCGCAAGAGACCCAGTACTTC.

This clonotype was seen ten or more times. The rearrangement links TRBV28 to TRBJ2-7; 10 nucleotides line up with TRBD2. Germline V gene sequence: CDR1 MDHEN, CDR2 SYDVKM. The CDR3 contains 15 residues. The trim removed 3 bases at V and 4 bases at J, leaving 6 bases unmatched. The chain's CDR3 is CASSLAASGGYEQYF. Here the CDR3 DNA reads TGTGCCAGCAGTTTGGCTGCTAGCGGGGGTTACGAGCAGTACTTC. Filled out from reference TRBV28 and TRBJ2-7, the complete variable domain reads DVKVTQSSRYLVKRTGEKVFLECVQDMDHENMFWYRQDPGLGLRLIYFSYDVKMKEKGDIPEGYSVSREKKERFSLILESASTNQTSMYLCASSLAASGGYEQYFGPGTRLTVT.

This clonotype was seen many times. The chain links TRBV7-3 to TRBJ1-1; D uncertain. CDR1 and CDR2 (germline): SGHTA, FQGTGA. The V gene lost 1 base and the J gene lost 3 bases, with 6 bases spanning the gap. The length of the CDR3 is 13 residues. The CDR3 nucleotides read TGTGCCAGCAGCTTAAGTCTTGACACTGAAGCTTTCTTT. It yields the protein CASSLSLDTEAFF.

This chain joins TRBV28 and TRBJ1-5; D not certain. Germline CDR1 MDHEN, CDR2 SYDVKM. This CDR3 spans 12 amino acids. V dropped 10 bases and J dropped 3 bases, with 10 bases sitting between them. This CDR3 reads CATKISNQPQHF. The CDR3 DNA follows: TGTGCCACCAAAATCTCCAATCAGCCCCAGCATTTT.

This clonotype was observed many times. V usage is TRBV30 and J usage is TRBJ1-4; the D is unclear. Trimming stripped 3 bases from V and 4 bases from J, with 12 bases between. From germline, CDR1 is GTSNPN and CDR2 SVGIG (reference sequence). This CDR3 has 14 residues. The CDR3 here is CAWRWAGGNEKLFF. The CDR3 nucleotides are TGTGCCTGGAGATGGGCTGGAGGTAATGAAAAACTGTTTTTT.

This clonotype was counted only a few times. V usage is TRBV20-1 and J usage is TRBJ2-7, with 7 bases matching TRBD1. V gave up 1 base and J gave up 4 bases; unmatched junction bases: 7. The CDR3 totals 14 residues. Germline loops: CDR1 DFQATT, CDR2 SNEGSKA (reference sequence). The CDR3 loop is CSARVPGTVYEQYF. As DNA, the CDR3 is TGCAGTGCTAGAGTTCCCGGGACAGTTTACGAGCAGTACTTC.

V is TRBV15 and J is TRBJ1-4, with 11 positions matching TRBD1. This CDR3 has 16 amino acids. The V gene's germline CDR1 is LNHNV and CDR2 YYDKDF (reference sequence). The trim removed 5 bases at V and 7 bases at J, leaving 9 bases unmatched. CDR3 residues: CATSVGTGGIGEKLFF. DNA for the CDR3: TGTGCCACCAGCGTGGGGACAGGGGGTATCGGTGAAAAACTGTTTTTT.

This chain uses TRBV28 with TRBJ1-6; tentative D call: TRBD1 (5 bases). The CDR3 is 16 residues long. Trimming pared 0 bases from V and 9 bases from J, leaving 15 bases between. Germline V lookup: CDR1 MDHEN, CDR2 SYDVKM. The chain's CDR3 is CASSLWVGQGFSPLHF. CDR3 sequence (DNA): TGTGCCAGCAGTTTATGGGTGGGGCAGGGTTTTTCACCCCTCCACTTT.

This clonotype was observed a few times. The V and J genes are TRBV20-1 and TRBJ2-1, with TRBD2 identical over 11 bases. Germline V lookup: CDR1 DFQATT, CDR2 SNEGSKA (reference sequence). This CDR3 has 14 amino acids. V lost 7 bases and J lost 7; bases outside the gene matches: 9. CDR3 loop: CSVPLAGESNEQFF. CDR3 bases: TGCAGTGTACCACTAGCGGGAGAGTCTAATGAGCAGTTCTTC.

The chain uses TRBV20-1 and TRBJ2-1; 9 nucleotides line up with TRBD1. Germline CDR1 and CDR2: DFQATT and SNEGSKA (reference sequence). J was trimmed by 8 bases and V by 0 bases; bases with no gene match: 11. This CDR3 is built from 16 residues. CDR3 in amino acids: CSARDGGTGRRDEQFF. The CDR3, as DNA: TGCAGTGCTAGAGATGGGGGGACAGGGAGGCGGGATGAGCAGTTCTTC.

This clonotype was observed a handful of times. This chain connects TRBV30 to TRBJ2-3, with a possible D match to TRBD1 (6 bases). Germline CDR1 reads GTSNPN; CDR2 reads SVGIG (reference sequence). The V end was cut by 3 bases, the J end by 5 bases, with 18 bases between. This CDR3 has 15 residues. The CDR3 loop reads CAWRKPGQRVDTQYF. CDR3 DNA sequence: TGTGCCTGGAGAAAACCGGGACAACGGGTAGATACGCAGTATTTT.

On this clonotype: Since a much larger clone is just one base distant, this may be a read error. The chain is built from TRBV20-1 and TRBJ2-5; maybe TRBD2 (6 bases). The CDR3 sequence is 15 residues long. Trimming took off 7 bases at V and 0 bases at J, with 18 bases between the two ends. From germline, CDR1 is DFQATT and CDR2 SNEGSKA (reference sequence). CDR3 in amino acids: CSVSSLATYQETQYF. The CDR3 DNA reads as TGCAGTGTTAGTTCTCTAGCGACGTACCAAGAGACCCAGTACTTC.

This clonotype was detected a few times. The chain joins TRBV6-1 to TRBJ1-4, with no clear D. Germline lookup yields CDR1 MNHNS and CDR2 SASEGT. V shed 6 bases and J shed 6 bases, with 17 bases lying between them. The CDR3 spans 15 residues. CDR3: CASRRAKGGDEKLFF. CDR3 nucleotides: TGTGCCAGCAGGAGGGCTAAGGGTGGGGATGAAAAACTGTTTTTT.

The chain combines TRBV24-1 with TRBJ2-3; 12 bases are shared with TRBD1. V shed 5 bases, J shed 4 bases, and the junction held 9 bases outside the gene matches. The length of the CDR3 is 17 residues. Germline CDR1 KGHDR, CDR2 SFDVKD. The CDR3 coding sequence is TGTGCCACCAGTGGCCCAAAGAGGGACAGGGGGCCAGATACGCAGTATTTT. Amino acids: CATSGPKRDRGPDTQYF.

The V gene is TRBV19, the J gene TRBJ2-2; D might be TRBD1 (6 bases). Germline V gene sequence: CDR1 LNHDA, CDR2 SQIVND (reference sequence). Deletions cut 1 base from V and 6 bases from J, with 15 bases between. This CDR3 is built from 16 residues. This chain's CDR3 is CASSIGGDILSGELFF. As DNA, the CDR3 is TGTGCCAGTAGTATAGGTGGGGACATTTTGTCCGGGGAGCTGTTTTTT.

This chain joins TRBV4-1 and TRBJ2-1; the D is unclear. The V end was cut by 0 bases, the J end by 7 bases, with 10 bases between. Per germline, CDR1 MGHRA and CDR2 YSYEKL. CDR3 length: 14 residues. CDR3 in DNA: TGCGCCAGCAGCCAAGACCCCCACGGGAATGAGCAGTTCTTC. Translated, it gives CASSQDPHGNEQFF.